The clone carrying this T cell receptor (beta chain) appeared a few times. V lost 7 bases and J lost 8, with 12 bases in between. CDR3 size: 12 residues. This entry comes from a study of CD8 T cells in ankylosing spondylitis. MiXCR was run by TCRdb on the 5' RACE reads, yielding one entry per CDR3 protein. The data hold approximately 290,000 distinct CDR3 sequences, with around 21% observed a single time. This sequence was found in a female donor with ankylosing spondylitis or in good health (not recorded which). The chain uses TRBV12-3 or TRBV12-4 and TRBJ2-1, with D perhaps TRBD1 (6 bases). The sample was blood, either unsorted or a sorted T cell fraction (not recorded which). CDR3: CASTGRGDEQFF. CDR3 nucleotide sequence: TGTGCCAGCACTGGCAGGGGCGATGAGCAGTTCTTC.